The 20 T cell receptor beta chains listed next were all sequenced from one sample in a study of cytomegalovirus exposure and HLA in healthy donors. The PCR ran on 60 Vbeta and 13 Jbeta primers. TCRdb's copy holds only in-frame clones and misses some; the assay was immunoSEQ multiplex PCR. The sample holds approximately 130,000 clones, nearly 85% seen once. The specimen sequenced was PBMCs. Source of these receptors: a boy aged 10-17 years in good health and CMV-seronegative.

This rearrangement joins TRBV2 to TRBJ2-1; D perhaps matches TRBD2 (7 bases). V shed 7 bases and J shed 9 bases, with 13 bases lying between them. The CDR3 runs 12 residues. CDR1 and CDR2 (germline): SNHLY, FYNNEI. The CDR3 is CASTRGGGEQFF. The CDR3 coding sequence is TGTGCCAGCACAAGGGGGGGAGGTGAGCAGTTCTTC.

V is TRBV27 and J is TRBJ2-7; D ambiguous. The germline V gene encodes CDR1 MNHEY and CDR2 SMNVEV (reference sequence). The CDR3 runs 15 residues. Between the trimmed V and J ends, which lost 0 bases and 0 bases, there was a span of 9 bases. This CDR3 reads CASSLSPAGSYEQYF. CDR3 bases: TGTGCCAGCAGTTTATCACCCGCCGGCTCCTACGAGCAGTACTTC.

This clone was detected only a few times. The chain joins TRBV5-1 to TRBJ1-5, with D unclear. Trimming took off 0 bases at V and 6 bases at J, with 13 bases between the two ends. The germline V gene encodes CDR1 SGHRS and CDR2 YFSETQ. The CDR3 contains 15 residues. This CDR3 reads CASSLAWGVGQPQHF. The CDR3 region has the DNA TGCGCCAGCAGCTTGGCCTGGGGAGTAGGTCAGCCCCAGCATTTT.

This clone was seen a single time. The rearrangement links TRBV4-3 to TRBJ2-3; TRBD2 matches at 8 bases. Trimming removed 0 bases from V and 2 bases from J; junction bases left unmatched: 13. Germline-derived CDR1 and CDR2 are LGHNA and YSLEER. The CDR3 runs 19 residues. The DNA for the CDR3 is TGCGCCAGCAGCCAAGAAATAGCGGGGAGGCGGTTTACCACAGATACGCAGTATTTT. The encoded protein is CASSQEIAGRRFTTDTQYF.

The chain has TRBV12-2 and TRBJ1-2; the table's TRBD1 call for D was not verified on the DNA. TRBV12-2 is classified as a pseudogene. The CDR3 contains 14 residues. Here the CDR3 DNA reads TGTGCAAGTCGCGCCCAACAGGGGGTCTATGGCTACACCTTC. Amino acid sequence: CASRAQQGVYGYTF.

This rearrangement joins TRBV19 to TRBJ2-3; TRBD1 matches 10 bases. The trim removed 3 bases at V and 7 bases at J, leaving 13 bases unmatched. This CDR3 spans 17 amino acids. Per germline, CDR1 LNHDA and CDR2 SQIVND (reference sequence). In DNA, the CDR3 is TGTGCCAGTAGTATGGGCCTCCCGGGACAGGGGCGTTATACGCAGTATTTT. Its translation is CASSMGLPGQGRYTQYF.

Of note for this clone: Germline is not matched at one junction end, which may reflect a read error. Other DNA sequences in this sample translate to the same CDR3. The chain has TRBV19 and TRBJ1-2, with TRBD1 matching 8 bases. Germline V CDR1 and CDR2: LNHDA, SQIVND (reference sequence). The CDR3 covers 14 residues. The CDR3 nucleotides are TGTGCCAGTAGCATCGGACAGGGAAACTATGGCTACACCTTT. It yields the protein CASSIGQGNYGYTF.

The table lists this clone with a count of one. The J gene is TRBJ2-1, the V gene TRBV6-1; possibly TRBD2 for D (8 bases). The germline CDR1 and CDR2 sequences are MNHNS and SASEGT. The germline V and J ends were trimmed by 2 bases and 9 bases, with 17 bases remaining between them. The CDR3 loop spans 15 amino acids. This CDR3 is CASSEHGTRTGEQFF. For the CDR3, the DNA is TGTGCCAGCAGTGAACATGGGACTAGGACAGGTGAGCAGTTCTTC.

The chain joins TRBV20-1 to TRBJ1-2; D might be TRBD1 (6 bases). CDR3 length: 11 residues. V lost 5 bases to trimming and J lost 8 bases, with 12 bases between them. Germline CDR1 and CDR2: DFQATT and SNEGSKA (reference sequence). CDR3 loop: CSASGGRGYTF. CDR3 nucleotides: TGCAGTGCTTCGGGGGGGCGAGGCTACACCTTC.

This clone was observed a handful of times. This chain joins TRBV5-5 and TRBJ2-7; D remains unclear. Looked up from germline, CDR1 is SGHKS and CDR2 is YYEKEE (reference sequence). Trimming stripped 4 bases from V and 0 bases from J, with 5 bases between. There are 12 residues in the CDR3. In nucleotides, the CDR3 is TGTGCCAGCAGCGTCGGCTCCTACGAGCAGTACTTC. As protein: CASSVGSYEQYF.

V usage is TRBV4-1 and J usage is TRBJ2-1, with 11 bases identical to TRBD2. The CDR3 has 16 residues. Germline V gene sequence: CDR1 MGHRA, CDR2 YSYEKL. Trimming at V came to 0 bases and at J to 6 bases, leaving 4 bases not matched to a gene. In nucleotides, the CDR3 is TGCGCCAGCAGCCAAGAACTAGCGGGAGCCCCCAATGAGCAGTTCTTC. It is translated as CASSQELAGAPNEQFF.

This clone came up once. This chain uses TRBV18 with TRBJ2-5; 13 bases map to TRBD2. V was clipped by 2 bases and J by 6 bases; unmatched bases: 6. This CDR3 comprises 16 residues. The germline gives CDR1 KGHSH, CDR2 LQKENI. Here the CDR3 DNA reads TGTGCCAGCTCACCAAGAACTAGCGGGAGGGAAAAGACCCAGTACTTC. Its translation is CASSPRTSGREKTQYF.

The rearrangement links TRBV19 to TRBJ1-2; TRBD1 is a possible D gene (6 bases). The CDR3 extends over 13 amino acids. Germline V gene sequence: CDR1 LNHDA, CDR2 SQIVND (reference sequence). The V end lost 7 bases, the J end lost 5 bases, and 14 bases lay between the germline ends. CDR3 in amino acids: CASTQGWEYGYTF. Here the CDR3 DNA reads TGTGCCAGTACACAGGGCTGGGAGTATGGCTACACCTTC.

The V gene is TRBV18, the J gene TRBJ2-3; TRBD2 is a possible D gene (5 bases). Germline assignment: CDR1 KGHSH and CDR2 LQKENI. CDR3 length: 15 amino acids. The germline V and J ends were trimmed by 2 bases and 11 bases, with 20 bases remaining between them. The CDR3 bases are TGTGCCAGCTCACCAACAGATACGCCCGAGGGCCTGCAGTATTTT. Protein sequence: CASSPTDTPEGLQYF.

The CDR3 is CASSRPSGERYEQYF. In DNA, the CDR3 is TGTGCCAGCAGTAGACCCTCAGGGGAGCGGTACGAGCAGTACTTC. J is TRBJ2-7 and V is TRBV6-1; possibly TRBD1 for D (6 bases). This CDR3 region has 15 residues. Germline CDR1 is MNHNS and CDR2 is SASEGT. V was pared by 5 bases and J by 4 bases, with 18 bases between.

V usage is TRBV30 and J usage is TRBJ2-7; TRBD2 matches 7 bases. V was pared by 3 bases and J by 5 bases, with 7 bases of the junction left unmatched. The V gene's germline CDR1 is GTSNPN and CDR2 SVGIG (reference sequence). This CDR3 region has 13 residues. The CDR3 is CAWSDLAAHEQYF. CDR3 coding DNA: TGTGCCTGGAGCGATCTAGCGGCCCACGAGCAGTACTTC.

This clone was seen only once. The chain links TRBV5-1 to TRBJ1-1; D ambiguous. The CDR3 has 14 residues. Trimming left V 0 bases short and J 3 bases short, with 9 bases between. The germline CDR1 and CDR2 sequences are SGHRS and YFSETQ. CDR3 sequence (DNA): TGCGCCAGCAGCTTGGGGGCATGGGACACTGAAGCTTTCTTT. It encodes CASSLGAWDTEAFF.

This chain uses TRBV29-1 with TRBJ1-2; D remains unclear. This CDR3 region has 13 residues. The V gene lost 0 bases and the J gene lost 4 bases, with 9 bases spanning the gap. Germline CDR1 SQVTM, CDR2 ANQGSEA. The CDR3 spells CSVEDETFYGYTF. The CDR3 nucleotides read TGCAGCGTTGAAGACGAGACATTCTATGGCTACACCTTC.

This clone was seen a few times. This chain joins TRBV7-8 and TRBJ2-7; 8 nucleotides line up with TRBD2. V shed 5 bases, J shed 2 bases, and the junction held 2 bases outside the gene matches. The CDR3 is made up of 13 amino acids. Germline values: CDR1 SGHVS, CDR2 FQNEAQ. In nucleotides, the CDR3 is TGTGCCAGCAGCCGGGGGGGTCCCTACGAGCAGTACTTC. It translates to CASSRGGPYEQYF.

The chain has TRBV7-9 and TRBJ1-1; tentatively, D is TRBD1 (5 bases). CDR1 and CDR2 (germline): SEHNR, FQNEAQ (reference sequence). The CDR3 is 16 amino acids. Trimming took 0 bases from V and 7 from J, leaving 18 bases between them. The CDR3 loop is CASSLAGEQAGGEAFF. The CDR3 coding sequence is TGTGCCAGCAGCTTAGCTGGGGAACAGGCGGGGGGTGAAGCTTTCTTT.